This TCR beta chain emerged from a study of cytomegalovirus exposure and HLA in healthy donors. Study results and caveats: In a later analysis, TCR beta V- and J-gene trimming was associated with a missense DCLRE1C variant. Later, an analysis found that common viral pathogens appeared to be linked with several of the most significant clusters. In a later analysis, the majority of CMV-associated beta chains seemingly showed HLA restriction. Researchers reportedly found TCR beta sequences accurately predicted most subjects' HLA-A and HLA-B alleles.

The PCR contained 60 Vbeta and 13 Jbeta primers. Sequencing used immunoSEQ multiplex PCR; TCRdb keeps in-frame clones, though not all of them. Altogether about 110,000 clones are present, approximately 82% being singletons, with the ten largest covering about an eighth. Points on this clone: Antigen: not known.

V was clipped by 3 bases and J by 4 bases; unmatched bases: 7. The CDR3 loop spans 15 amino acids. Germline CDR1 MGHRA, CDR2 YSYEKL. The sequencing input was PBMCs. This clonotype was obtained from a man younger than 45 in good health and CMV-seropositive. The chain has TRBV4-1 and TRBJ1-1; 8 bases are a match to TRBD1. CDR3 in DNA: TGCGCCAGCAGCCAGGCTCGGACAGGGTCCACTGAAGCTTTCTTT. The encoded protein is CASSQARTGSTEAFF.